The 20 T cell receptor beta chains given below trace back to one sample, sequenced in a study of CD8 T cells in ankylosing spondylitis. TCRdb ran MiXCR on the 5' RACE reads and lists one entry per CDR3 protein. In the table there are hundreds of thousands of distinct CDR3 sequences, under 12% of which are singletons. What was sequenced was blood, either unsorted or a sorted T cell fraction (not recorded which). All receptors come from a male donor with ankylosing spondylitis or in good health (not recorded which).

A few counts support this clonotype. The chain recombines TRBV18 with TRBJ2-5; 9 nucleotides align to TRBD1. Per the germline V gene, CDR1 is KGHSH and CDR2 is LQKENI. V lost 8 bases and J lost 12; bases outside the gene matches: 4. The CDR3 contains 10 residues. CDR3 amino acids: CASTRTGEYF. The CDR3, as DNA: TGTGCCAGCACACGGACAGGGGAGTACTTC.

Ten or more counts support this clonotype. The chain recombines TRBV6-1 with TRBJ2-1; D not resolved. This CDR3 region has 15 residues. CDR1 and CDR2 (germline): MNHNS, SASEGT. V was pared by 4 bases and J by 4 bases, with 14 bases between. This CDR3 is CASSADPNRYNEQFF. CDR3 DNA sequence: TGTGCCAGCAGTGCGGACCCTAATAGGTACAATGAGCAGTTCTTC.

This clonotype was seen repeatedly, ten times or more. The chain links TRBV10-3 to TRBJ1-5; tentatively, D is TRBD1 (6 bases). This CDR3 has 14 amino acids. Germline V gene lookup returns CDR1 ENHRY and CDR2 SYGVKD. V lost 0 bases and J lost 4, with 7 bases in between. The CDR3 region has the DNA TGTGCCATCAGTGAGTCTCAGGGGAATCAGCCCCAGCATTTT. Translated, it gives CAISESQGNQPQHF.

The sample holds many counts of this clonotype. V gene TRBV20-1 combines with J gene TRBJ1-2; D call uncertain. V lost 3 bases, J lost 1 base, and 9 bases lay in between. The CDR3 loop spans 13 amino acids. CDR1 is DFQATT, CDR2 SNEGSKA, per germline (reference sequence). CDR3 amino acids: CSARSQFNYGYTF. The DNA of the CDR3 is TGCAGTGCTAGGAGTCAGTTTAACTATGGCTACACCTTC.

This clonotype occurred many times. The chain is built from TRBV28 and TRBJ1-5; D perhaps matches TRBD1 (6 bases). Germline CDR1 MDHEN, CDR2 SYDVKM. The CDR3 contains 15 residues. V lost 5 bases, J lost 4 bases, and 15 bases lay in between. The CDR3 spells CASSLTMTGNQPQHF. DNA for the CDR3: TGTGCCAGCAGTCTAACGATGACAGGTAATCAGCCCCAGCATTTT. Supplemented by reference TRBV28 and TRBJ1-5, the full variable domain reads DVKVTQSSRYLVKRTGEKVFLECVQDMDHENMFWYRQDPGLGLRLIYFSYDVKMKEKGDIPEGYSVSREKKERFSLILESASTNQTSMYLCASSLTMTGNQPQHFGDGTRLSIL.

The chain is built from TRBV7-9 and TRBJ1-6; D gene unclear. The CDR3 has 12 amino acids. In germline, CDR1 is SEHNR, CDR2 FQNEAQ (reference sequence). V was pared by 5 bases and J by 10 bases, with 9 bases between. CDR3 region: CASSTQHSPLHF. CDR3 in DNA: TGTGCCAGCAGCACCCAGCACTCACCCCTCCACTTT.

At least ten counts were recorded for this clonotype. The rearrangement joins TRBV10-3 to TRBJ2-7, with D possibly TRBD1 on 6 matching bases. With 10 bases removed from V and 3 bases from J, the gap between germline ends came to 19 bases. Germline lookup yields CDR1 ENHRY and CDR2 SYGVKD. The CDR3 has 14 residues. This chain's CDR3 is CASQGQGNDYEQYF. In DNA form, the CDR3 reads TGTGCCAGCCAAGGGCAGGGGAACGACTACGAGCAGTACTTC.

This clonotype was detected ten times or more. V usage is TRBV7-3 and J usage is TRBJ2-2, with 8 nucleotides matching TRBD2. With 5 bases clipped from V and 7 bases from J, the junction kept 6 bases outside the gene matches. Germline-derived CDR1 and CDR2 are SGHTA and FQGTGA. CDR3 size: 14 residues. This chain's CDR3 is CASSLGTRIGELFF. The CDR3 DNA reads TGTGCCAGCAGCCTCGGGACTAGAATCGGGGAGCTGTTTTTT.

This clonotype came up many times. The chain links TRBV5-5 to TRBJ2-1; the match to TRBD1 covers 8 bases. Per germline, CDR1 SGHKS and CDR2 YYEKEE (reference sequence). J lost 5 bases, V lost 0 bases, and 4 bases had no gene match. CDR3 length: 15 amino acids. CDR3 amino acids: CASSLDGTGNNEQFF. The CDR3, as DNA: TGTGCCAGCAGCTTGGACGGGACAGGTAACAATGAGCAGTTCTTC.

This clonotype was counted many times. This chain uses TRBV27 with TRBJ2-5; D not resolved. Deletions cut 5 bases from V and 0 bases from J, with 7 bases between. CDR3 length equals 13 residues. Germline CDR1 is MNHEY and CDR2 is SMNVEV (reference sequence). The CDR3 coding sequence is TGTGCCAGCAGTAGGAGCCACCAAGAGACCCAGTACTTC. Amino acids: CASSRSHQETQYF.

This clonotype was observed many times. The V call is TRBV6-2 or TRBV6-3, the J call TRBJ2-7; 12 bases match TRBD2. This CDR3 has 14 residues. Unmatched junction bases numbered 2, after V lost 5 bases and J lost 3 bases. Per germline, CDR1 MNHEY and CDR2 SVGEGT. CDR3 DNA sequence: TGTGCCAGCAGTCGGACTAGCGGGAACTACGAGCAGTACTTC. Protein sequence: CASSRTSGNYEQYF.

This clonotype has a handful of counts. V and J are TRBV5-1 and TRBJ2-6; 12 nucleotides agree with TRBD1. This CDR3 spans 20 amino acids. Trimming took 5 bases from V and 1 from J; bases not matched to a gene: 13. Germline CDR1 and CDR2: SGHRS and YFSETQ. The CDR3 DNA sequence: TGCGCCAGCAGGCCGACCGGGACAGGGGGCCGAAGTTCTGGGGCCAACGTCCTGACTTTC. Protein: CASRPTGTGGRSSGANVLTF.

This clonotype was seen a single time. One end of the junction varies from germline; a read error may be responsible. The V and J genes are TRBV3-1 and TRBJ1-2; D is unresolved. The CDR3 length is 15 residues. CDR1 and CDR2 (germline): LGHDT, YNNKEL (reference sequence). The CDR3 coding sequence is TGTGCCAGCAGCCAAGATGGACGCACCGACTATGCCTACACCTTC. This encodes CASSQDGRTDYAYTF.

This clonotype was recorded at least ten times. The rearrangement joins TRBV7-2 to TRBJ2-7; 8 nucleotides align to TRBD2. Looked up from germline, CDR1 is SGHTA and CDR2 is FQGNSA. V dropped 5 bases and J dropped 0; count of bases not matched to a gene: 3. The CDR3 sequence is 14 residues long. CDR3 in DNA: TGTGCCAGCAGCGTTAGCGGGACCTCCTACGAGCAGTACTTC. This translates into CASSVSGTSYEQYF.

This clonotype was recorded at least ten times. The chain joins TRBV7-9 to TRBJ1-4; D possibly corresponds to TRBD1 (5 bases). This CDR3 contains 16 residues. The germline CDR1 and CDR2 sequences are SEHNR and FQNEAQ (reference sequence). V was shortened by 5 bases and J by 5 bases, with 18 bases between the two germline ends. The CDR3 nucleotides read TGTGCCAGCAGCCCTATAGGAGGGAACAGGAATGAAAAACTGTTTTTT. It yields the protein CASSPIGGNRNEKLFF.

This clonotype occurred a few times. CDR3 in amino acids: CASSPTLTGNYGYTF. CDR3 coding DNA: TGTGCCAGCAGCCCGACCCTGACAGGGAACTATGGCTACACCTTC. V and J are TRBV3-1 and TRBJ1-2; TRBD1 agrees at 7 bases. The CDR3 sequence is 15 residues long. The germline V gene encodes CDR1 LGHDT and CDR2 YNNKEL (reference sequence). After removal of 4 bases from V and 2 bases from J, the junction contained 7 bases not matched to a gene.

This clonotype has at least ten counts. This chain joins TRBV12-3 or TRBV12-4 and TRBJ2-3; 10 bases map to TRBD1. V shed 6 bases, J shed 5 bases, and the junction held 8 bases outside the gene matches. The CDR3 has 15 residues. In DNA, the CDR3 is TGTGCCAGCAGCTCGGGACAGGGGAAGGGAGATACGCAGTATTTT. Amino acid sequence: CASSSGQGKGDTQYF.

This clonotype has more than one count but fewer than ten. CDR3 sequence (DNA): TGTGCCTGGAGTAAGCCCGGGGGCGGCAATCAGCCCCAGCATTTT. It yields the protein CAWSKPGGGNQPQHF. The V gene is TRBV30, the J gene TRBJ1-5, with a weak D call TRBD1 (6 bases). V was trimmed by 2 bases and J by 2 bases, leaving 13 bases between them. The germline V gene encodes CDR1 GTSNPN and CDR2 SVGIG (reference sequence). The CDR3 has 15 residues.

CDR3 sequence (DNA): TGCGCCAGCAGCTTGGACCCGAACACCGGGGAGCTGTTTTTT. It is translated as CASSLDPNTGELFF. This sequence joins TRBV5-1 and TRBJ2-2; no clear D gene. V was shortened by 0 bases and J by 0 bases, with 3 bases between the two germline ends. Per the germline V gene, CDR1 is SGHRS and CDR2 is YFSETQ. The CDR3 is made up of 14 amino acids. Using reference TRBV5-1 and TRBJ2-2 for the parts outside the CDR3, the full variable domain is KAGVTQTPRYLIKTRGQQVTLSCSPISGHRSVSWYQQTPGQGLQFLFEYFSETQRNKGNFPGRFSGRQFSNSRSEMNVSTLELGDSALYLCASSLDPNTGELFFGEGSRLTVL.

The rearrangement links TRBV5-8 to TRBJ2-3; maybe TRBD1 (5 bases). In germline, CDR1 is SGHTS, CDR2 YDEGEE. The V end lost 7 bases, the J end lost 0 bases, and 15 bases lay between the germline ends. This CDR3 has 15 amino acids. The CDR3 reads CASPRALGSTDTQYF. CDR3 coding DNA: TGTGCCAGCCCCAGGGCCCTGGGCAGCACAGATACGCAGTATTTT.